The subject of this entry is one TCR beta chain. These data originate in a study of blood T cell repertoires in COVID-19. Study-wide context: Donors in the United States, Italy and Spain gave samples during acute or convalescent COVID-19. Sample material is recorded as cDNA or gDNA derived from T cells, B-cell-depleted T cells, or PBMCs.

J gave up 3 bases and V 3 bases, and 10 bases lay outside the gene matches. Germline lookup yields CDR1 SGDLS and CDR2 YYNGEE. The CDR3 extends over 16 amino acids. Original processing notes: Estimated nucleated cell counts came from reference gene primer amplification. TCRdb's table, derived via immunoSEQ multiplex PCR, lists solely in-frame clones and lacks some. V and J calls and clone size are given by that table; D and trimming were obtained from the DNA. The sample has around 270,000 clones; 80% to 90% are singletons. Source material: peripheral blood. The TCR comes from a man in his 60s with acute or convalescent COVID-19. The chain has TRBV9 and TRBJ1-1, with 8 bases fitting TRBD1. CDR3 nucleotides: TGTGCCAGCAGCGCAACAGGGGGACTGGGGGACACTGAAGCTTTCTTT. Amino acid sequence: CASSATGGLGDTEAFF.